A single sample gave rise to the 7 T cell receptor beta chains below, sequenced in a study of T cells in localized non-small cell lung cancer. The method was immunoSEQ multiplex PCR; TCRdb's version includes in-frame clones alone and lacks a portion of them. This table has 40,000 or so clones, roughly 83% appearing once. The input for sequencing was PBMCs, taken before any cancer treatment. All receptors derive from a woman aged 40-70 years with stage II squamous cell lung carcinoma.

Written as DNA, the CDR3 is TGTGCCAGCAGCTTTTTTGGGACTTACGAGCAGTACTTC. Protein sequence: CASSFFGTYEQYF. The chain employs TRBV7-9 and TRBJ2-7, with D perhaps matching TRBD2 (6 bases). Trimming removed 3 bases at V and 4 bases at J, with 10 bases between. CDR1 is SEHNR and CDR2 is FQNEAQ in the germline V gene (reference sequence). This CDR3 has 13 amino acids.

This rearrangement joins TRBV7-9 to TRBJ2-3, with 15 positions matching TRBD2. CDR3 length equals 18 residues. CDR1 and CDR2 from the germline V gene are SEHNR and FQNEAQ (reference sequence). The ends lost 4 bases at V and 1 base at J; junction bases unmatched: 6. The CDR3 DNA follows: TGTGCCAGCAGCTCCGGACTAGCGGGGGGGTGGGGCACAGATACGCAGTATTTT. This gives the protein CASSSGLAGGWGTDTQYF.

The J gene is TRBJ1-5, the V gene TRBV28, with a possible D match to TRBD1 (5 bases). Germline assignment: CDR1 MDHEN and CDR2 SYDVKM. Trimming pared 6 bases from V and 0 bases from J, leaving 12 bases between. The CDR3 length is 15 residues. The CDR3 is CASRLGVYSNQPQHF. The CDR3, as DNA: TGTGCCAGCAGACTAGGGGTCTATAGCAATCAGCCCCAGCATTTT.

The chain links TRBV19 to TRBJ2-7; the match to TRBD1 covers 10 bases. J gave up 6 bases and V 1 base, and 6 bases lay outside the gene matches. Germline V gives CDR1 LNHDA, CDR2 SQIVND (reference sequence). CDR3 length: 15 residues. The CDR3 loop reads CASSIGTGTGVEQYF. The CDR3 bases are TGTGCCAGTAGTATAGGAACCGGGACAGGGGTCGAGCAGTACTTC. The full variable domain, completed using reference TRBV19 and TRBJ2-7, is DGGITQSPKYLFRKEGQNVTLSCEQNLNHDAMYWYRQDPGQGLRLIYYSQIVNDFQKGDIAEGYSVSREKKESFPLTVTSAQKNPTAFYLCASSIGTGTGVEQYFGPGTRLTVT.

This clone was counted between two and nine times. This chain uses TRBV21-1 with TRBJ2-3; the table gives TRBD2 as D, unverified against the DNA. TRBV21-1 is a known pseudogene. The CDR3 length is 13 residues. CDR3 bases: TGTGCCAGCAGTATAACGGGCACAGATACGCAGTATTTT. Residues: CASSITGTDTQYF.

The chain uses TRBV10-1 and TRBJ1-1; 9 bases match TRBD1. V was pared by 5 bases and J by 4 bases, with 2 bases of the junction left unmatched. Germline CDR1 is WNHNN and CDR2 is SYGVQD (reference sequence). The CDR3 length is 13 residues. The CDR3 sequence: CASSRQGGTEAFF. CDR3 coding DNA: TGCGCCAGCAGTAGACAGGGGGGCACTGAAGCTTTCTTT.

V is TRBV28 and J is TRBJ2-5; D is unresolved. The germline V gene encodes CDR1 MDHEN and CDR2 SYDVKM. The V end was cut by 3 bases, the J end by 1 base, with 12 bases between. The CDR3 length is 15 residues. The DNA for the CDR3 is TGTGCCAGCAGTTTGGGCCGAGCCCCCCAAGAGACCCAGTACTTC. Its translation: CASSLGRAPQETQYF.